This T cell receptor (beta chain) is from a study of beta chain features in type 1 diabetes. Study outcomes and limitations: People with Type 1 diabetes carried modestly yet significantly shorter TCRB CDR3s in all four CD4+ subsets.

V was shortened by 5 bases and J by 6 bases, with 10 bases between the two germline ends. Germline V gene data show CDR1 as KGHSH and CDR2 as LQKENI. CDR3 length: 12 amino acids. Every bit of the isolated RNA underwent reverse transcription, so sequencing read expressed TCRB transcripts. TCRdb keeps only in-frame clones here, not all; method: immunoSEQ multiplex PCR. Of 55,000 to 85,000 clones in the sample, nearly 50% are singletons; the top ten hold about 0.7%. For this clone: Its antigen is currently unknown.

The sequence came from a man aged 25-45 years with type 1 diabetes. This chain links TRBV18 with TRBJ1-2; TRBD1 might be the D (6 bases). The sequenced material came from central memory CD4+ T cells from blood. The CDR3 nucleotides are TGTGCCAGCTCATCTAAGGGGGATGGCTACACCTTC. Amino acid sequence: CASSSKGDGYTF.